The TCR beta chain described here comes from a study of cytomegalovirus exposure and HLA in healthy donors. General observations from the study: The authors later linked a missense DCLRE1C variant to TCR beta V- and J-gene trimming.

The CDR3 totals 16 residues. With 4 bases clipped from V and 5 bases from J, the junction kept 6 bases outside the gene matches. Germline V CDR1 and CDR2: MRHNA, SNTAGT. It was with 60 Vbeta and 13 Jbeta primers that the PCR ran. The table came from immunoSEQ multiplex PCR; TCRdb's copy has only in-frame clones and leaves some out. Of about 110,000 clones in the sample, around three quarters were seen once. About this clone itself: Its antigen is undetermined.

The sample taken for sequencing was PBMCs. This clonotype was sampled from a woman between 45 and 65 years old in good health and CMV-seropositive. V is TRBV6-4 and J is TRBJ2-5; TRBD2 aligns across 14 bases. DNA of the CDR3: TGTGCCAGCAGTGGGGGGACTAGCGGGAGTTTGGAGACCCAGTACTTC. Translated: CASSGGTSGSLETQYF.